The 31 T cell receptor beta chains below all came from one sample that was sequenced in a study of naive and memory T cell subsets. The SP2 primer and nested alpha and beta constant region primers amplified ligated cDNA in four rounds. One entry per CDR3 protein, called by TCRdb with MiXCR from the 5' RACE reads. Here the sample spans tens of thousands of distinct CDR3 sequences, approximately 8.5% being singletons. An oligonucleotide containing a UMI was ligated to the 3' end of TCR cDNA. The source of these receptors is a female donor in good health.

This clonotype was seen only a few times. The J gene is TRBJ2-7, the V gene TRBV29-1; possibly TRBD2 for D (7 bases). There are 14 residues in the CDR3. Looked up from germline, CDR1 is SQVTM and CDR2 is ANQGSEA. V was pared by 3 bases and J by 2 bases, with 14 bases between. The CDR3: CSVEGGPLAYEQYF. CDR3 nucleotides: TGCAGCGTTGAGGGGGGGCCACTCGCCTACGAGCAGTACTTC.

This clonotype appeared many times. The chain carries TRBV7-8 and TRBJ2-7; 9 bases map to TRBD1. The CDR3 covers 15 residues. The trim removed 1 base at V and 6 bases at J, leaving 7 bases unmatched. Germline V lookup: CDR1 SGHVS, CDR2 FQNEAQ. CDR3 DNA sequence: TGTGCCAGCAGCTTAGTGGGACAGGGATACATCGAGCAGTACTTC. This encodes CASSLVGQGYIEQYF.

This clonotype was observed a handful of times. The chain uses TRBV20-1 and TRBJ1-1, with D perhaps TRBD1 (5 bases). Germline CDR1 and CDR2: DFQATT and SNEGSKA (reference sequence). The V end was cut by 3 bases, the J end by 7 bases, with 9 bases between. The CDR3 covers 11 residues. The CDR3 is CSASRDLEAFF. The CDR3 DNA is TGCAGTGCTAGTAGGGACCTTGAAGCTTTCTTT.

In this sample, this clonotype turned up many times. The V call is TRBV15, the J call TRBJ2-7; 8 nucleotides line up with TRBD1. Per germline, CDR1 LNHNV and CDR2 YYDKDF (reference sequence). After removal of 1 base from V and 3 bases from J, the junction contained 11 bases not matched to a gene. The CDR3 spans 17 residues. CDR3 region: CATSRGSIAGQGYEQYF. CDR3 DNA sequence: TGTGCCACCAGCAGAGGTAGTATCGCAGGACAGGGCTACGAGCAGTACTTC.

The chain couples TRBV19 to TRBJ1-1; D gene uncertain. Germline CDR1 reads LNHDA; CDR2 reads SQIVND (reference sequence). V lost 5 bases to trimming and J lost 4 bases, with 11 bases between them. The CDR3 loop spans 13 amino acids. CDR3 nucleotide sequence: TGTGCCAGTAGTCGGCCGGGGTTCACTGAAGCTTTCTTT. Protein product: CASSRPGFTEAFF.

The table lists this clonotype with a few counts. The V call is TRBV20-1, the J call TRBJ2-7; 13 bases are a match to TRBD2. The CDR3 is 16 amino acids. Germline V gives CDR1 DFQATT, CDR2 SNEGSKA (reference sequence). V shed 5 bases, J shed 0 bases, and the junction held 7 bases outside the gene matches. The CDR3 bases are TGCAGTGCTTACAGACTAGCGGGAGGAGACTCCTACGAGCAGTACTTC. It yields the protein CSAYRLAGGDSYEQYF.

This clonotype showed up just a few times. The chain recombines TRBV25-1 with TRBJ1-1; D remains ambiguous. The CDR3 has 14 amino acids. Germline CDR1 reads MGHDK; CDR2 reads SYGVNS. V was cut by 7 bases and J by 4 bases, with 16 bases left in between. CDR3 protein: CASTPLGLGTEAFF. The CDR3 DNA reads as TGTGCCAGCACCCCCTTGGGGTTAGGCACTGAAGCTTTCTTT.

The chain has TRBV6-1 and TRBJ2-2, with 10 bases that match TRBD1. V lost 5 bases to trimming and J lost 0 bases; unmatched junction nucleotides: 3. This CDR3 has 16 amino acids. Per germline, CDR1 MNHNS and CDR2 SASEGT. The CDR3 reads CASSPGTGANTGELFF. The CDR3 nucleotides are TGTGCCAGCAGTCCAGGGACAGGGGCGAACACCGGGGAGCTGTTTTTT.

Note on this clonotype: A much larger clone differs by one base, so this may be a read error. The rearrangement links TRBV19 to TRBJ1-5; unclear D gene. Germline loops: CDR1 LNHDA, CDR2 SQIVND (reference sequence). Trimming took off 2 bases at V and 7 bases at J, with 9 bases between the two ends. The CDR3 has 13 residues. The CDR3 coding sequence is TGTGCCAGTAGTATATGGCAGAAACAGCCCCAGCATTTT. Its translation is CASSIWQKQPQHF.

This clonotype appeared a few times. The gene calls are TRBV3-1 and TRBJ1-5, with a weak D call TRBD1 (6 bases). Germline V gene data show CDR1 as LGHDT and CDR2 as YNNKEL (reference sequence). The CDR3 runs 13 residues. V was shortened by 4 bases and J by 6 bases, with 10 bases between the two germline ends. This CDR3 reads CASSLRDTQPQHF. CDR3 in DNA: TGTGCCAGCAGCCTCCGGGACACTCAGCCCCAGCATTTT.

This clonotype was picked up many times. The gene calls are TRBV6-5 and TRBJ1-2; D is possibly TRBD1 (5 bases). V was cut by 6 bases and J by 0 bases, with 5 bases left in between. The V gene's germline CDR1 is MNHEY and CDR2 SVGAGI. The CDR3 has 12 residues. DNA of the CDR3: TGTGCCAGCAGCAGGGCTAACTATGGCTACACCTTC. Protein product: CASSRANYGYTF.

This clonotype came up a few times. V gene TRBV6-6 combines with J gene TRBJ1-5, with D perhaps matching TRBD1 (5 bases). V was pared by 1 base and J by 7 bases, with 20 bases between. Looked up from germline, CDR1 is MNHNY and CDR2 is SVGAGI (reference sequence). This CDR3 comprises 17 residues. The CDR3 loop is CASSYLNSEWGGQPQHF. DNA of the CDR3: TGTGCCAGCAGTTACTTGAACTCCGAGTGGGGCGGCCAGCCCCAGCATTTT.

This clonotype was seen a few times. The V call is TRBV20-1, the J call TRBJ2-7; D uncertain. Germline loops: CDR1 DFQATT, CDR2 SNEGSKA (reference sequence). CDR3 length: 12 residues. The V gene lost 6 bases and the J gene lost 3 bases, with 12 bases spanning the gap. The CDR3 DNA is TGCAGTGCCATAGTAGACGGCTACGAGCAGTACTTC. Protein product: CSAIVDGYEQYF.

The rearrangement joins TRBV2 to TRBJ1-2; 9 bases are a match to TRBD1. The CDR3 covers 14 residues. CDR1 and CDR2 (germline): SNHLY, FYNNEI. J lost 2 bases, V lost 6 bases, and 4 bases had no gene match. The chain's CDR3 is CASSRDRANYGYTF. The DNA of the CDR3 is TGTGCCAGCAGCCGGGACAGGGCAAACTATGGCTACACCTTC.

This clonotype was seen many times. The chain uses TRBV6-5 and TRBJ1-2; no reliable D call. CDR3 size: 12 residues. V was shortened by 2 bases and J by 6 bases, with 7 bases between the two germline ends. Germline V gene lookup returns CDR1 MNHEY and CDR2 SVGAGI. Written as DNA, the CDR3 is TGTGCCAGCAGTTACGCCGGGGATGGCTACACCTTC. It yields the protein CASSYAGDGYTF.

This chain uses TRBV27 with TRBJ2-2; 9 bases align to TRBD2. Looked up from germline, CDR1 is MNHEY and CDR2 is SMNVEV (reference sequence). V was pared by 6 bases and J by 6 bases, with 17 bases of the junction left unmatched. The CDR3 extends over 18 amino acids. The chain's CDR3 is CASRGSGRLAGFAGELFF. The DNA of the CDR3 is TGTGCCAGCAGAGGTAGCGGGAGACTGGCCGGTTTTGCCGGGGAGCTGTTTTTT.

This clonotype has only a few counts. The V and J genes are TRBV6-2 or TRBV6-3 and TRBJ2-7; the match to TRBD1 covers 7 bases. Per germline, CDR1 MNHEY and CDR2 SVGEGT. The CDR3 is made up of 14 amino acids. V lost 2 bases to trimming and J lost 3 bases; unmatched junction nucleotides: 4. The CDR3 nucleotides read TGTGCCAGCAGTTACGAAAGGGACAGCTACGAGCAGTACTTC. Its protein product is CASSYERDSYEQYF.

The table lists this clonotype with many counts. The gene calls are TRBV27 and TRBJ2-7; D gene uncertain. This CDR3 is 14 amino acids long. V lost 2 bases and J 2 bases, leaving 10 bases between the germline ends. The germline V gene encodes CDR1 MNHEY and CDR2 SMNVEV (reference sequence). CDR3 protein: CASSLEYETYEQYF. The CDR3 DNA is TGTGCCAGCAGTTTAGAATACGAAACCTACGAGCAGTACTTC.

This clonotype was seen a few times. This rearrangement joins TRBV11-1 to TRBJ2-7; 7 bases agree with TRBD2. CDR1 SGHAT and CDR2 FQDESV come from the germline V gene (reference sequence). CDR3 size: 12 residues. Germline trimming cut 5 bases from V and 6 bases from J; bases unmatched to any gene: 4. The CDR3 DNA sequence: TGTGCCAGCAGCGGACTAGTGATCGAGCAGTACTTC. It encodes CASSGLVIEQYF.

In its sample, this clonotype was seen a few times. This chain uses TRBV19 with TRBJ2-1; 12 bases agree with TRBD2. Germline lookup yields CDR1 LNHDA and CDR2 SQIVND (reference sequence). The length of the CDR3 is 17 residues. The junction had 5 bases not matched to a gene; V was cut back by 5 bases and J by 0 bases. CDR3 in amino acids: CASSAGLAGFSYNEQFF. The CDR3 DNA follows: TGTGCCAGTAGTGCGGGACTAGCGGGTTTCTCCTACAATGAGCAGTTCTTC.

This clonotype was counted at least ten times. J is TRBJ1-1 and V is TRBV20-1; D uncertain. V gave up 5 bases and J gave up 5 bases, with 18 bases separating them. The V gene's germline CDR1 is DFQATT and CDR2 SNEGSKA (reference sequence). The CDR3 spans 14 residues. The DNA of the CDR3 is TGCAGTGCTTTTGTTAATTGGGGTGGGACTGAAGCTTTCTTT. Translation: CSAFVNWGGTEAFF.

This clonotype was counted a few times. The rearrangement uses TRBV5-1 and TRBJ2-5, with D maybe TRBD2 (6 bases). Trimming removed 4 bases from V and 5 bases from J, with 18 bases in between. CDR1 is SGHRS, CDR2 YFSETQ, per germline. This CDR3 is built from 15 residues. CDR3 nucleotides: TGCGCCAGCAGCCCGCGGACGGGCGGAGGGGAGACCCAGTACTTC. Amino acid sequence: CASSPRTGGGETQYF. The full variable domain, with the rest looked up from reference TRBV5-1 and TRBJ2-5, is KAGVTQTPRYLIKTRGQQVTLSCSPISGHRSVSWYQQTPGQGLQFLFEYFSETQRNKGNFPGRFSGRQFSNSRSEMNVSTLELGDSALYLCASSPRTGGGETQYFGPGTRLLVL.

The V gene is TRBV7-9, the J gene TRBJ2-1; D gene ambiguous. Trimming left V 2 bases short and J 6 bases short, with 5 bases between. The CDR3 consists of 12 residues. CDR1 SEHNR and CDR2 FQNEAQ come from the germline V gene (reference sequence). CDR3 nucleotides: TGTGCCAGCAGCTTAATGGGCAATGAGCAGTTCTTC. Translating it yields CASSLMGNEQFF.

The V and J genes are TRBV7-9 and TRBJ1-3; no definite D call. This CDR3 region has 17 residues. The germline CDR1 and CDR2 sequences are SEHNR and FQNEAQ (reference sequence). V dropped 1 base and J dropped 0 bases, with 13 bases sitting between them. For the CDR3, the DNA is TGTGCCAGCAGCTTAGGTGGTGGGGATTACTCTGGAAACACCATATATTTT. Translating gives CASSLGGGDYSGNTIYF.

This clonotype was seen a handful of times. The genes are TRBV27 and TRBJ1-5; D is ambiguous. Germline CDR1 and CDR2: MNHEY and SMNVEV (reference sequence). This CDR3 has 13 residues. V was trimmed by 6 bases and J by 11 bases, leaving 17 bases between them. The CDR3 DNA sequence: TGTGCCAGCAGCCAGAGACGGGTAAGGGCCCAGCATTTT. Translated: CASSQRRVRAQHF.

The chain carries TRBV20-1 and TRBJ2-2, with TRBD2 matching over 10 bases. The ends lost 6 bases at V and 6 bases at J; junction bases unmatched: 10. The CDR3 totals 15 residues. The germline gives CDR1 DFQATT, CDR2 SNEGSKA (reference sequence). CDR3 nucleotides: TGCAGTGCCCTAGCGGGGGATCACGGCGCCGGGGAGCTGTTTTTT. This encodes CSALAGDHGAGELFF.

This clonotype was seen only a few times. V and J are TRBV10-3 and TRBJ2-5; 8 bases are shared with TRBD1. This CDR3 region has 15 residues. The V gene's germline CDR1 is ENHRY and CDR2 SYGVKD. After removal of 10 bases from V and 4 bases from J, the junction contained 14 bases not matched to a gene. As DNA, the CDR3 is TGTGCCAGCAGCTCTTCACAGGGGGTCTCAGAGACCCAGTACTTC. Residues: CASSSSQGVSETQYF.

This clonotype was recorded a few times. V is TRBV12-3 or TRBV12-4 and J is TRBJ1-1; no reliable D call. The germline V and J ends were trimmed by 6 bases and 6 bases, with 8 bases remaining between them. This CDR3 comprises 11 residues. The CDR3: CASSPKSEAFF. As DNA, the CDR3 is TGTGCCAGCAGCCCAAAGTCTGAAGCTTTCTTT.

V is TRBV6-2 or TRBV6-3 and J is TRBJ2-1; TRBD2 aligns across 8 bases. The CDR3 covers 15 residues. Germline CDR1 and CDR2: MNHEY and SVGEGT. V dropped 6 bases and J dropped 8; count of bases not matched to a gene: 12. CDR3 sequence reads: CASSIKGAGAHEQFF. The CDR3 coding sequence is TGTGCCAGCAGCATCAAAGGAGCGGGAGCCCATGAGCAGTTCTTC.

Only a few counts were recorded for this clonotype. The J gene is TRBJ1-6, the V gene TRBV7-9; D remains ambiguous. Germline V gives CDR1 SEHNR, CDR2 FQNEAQ (reference sequence). The CDR3 totals 13 residues. Trimming shortened V by 4 bases and J by 7 bases, and 8 bases separated the two germline ends. CDR3 DNA: TGTGCCAGCAGCTCGGACGGAAATTCACCCCTCCACTTT. Translated, it gives CASSSDGNSPLHF.

The table lists this clonotype with many counts. The chain is built from TRBV6-5 and TRBJ2-7, with 8 positions matching TRBD2. This CDR3 is 15 amino acids long. CDR1 is MNHEY, CDR2 SVGAGI, per germline. Germline trimming cut 0 bases from V and 4 bases from J; bases unmatched to any gene: 5. In nucleotides, the CDR3 is TGTGCCAGCAGTTACTCGGGCGGGGGGATATACGAGCAGTACTTC. It codes for CASSYSGGGIYEQYF.